This T cell receptor beta chain was found in a study of somatic mutations in cytotoxic T cells in rheumatoid arthritis. V was pared by 4 bases and J by 7 bases, with 15 bases of the junction left unmatched. The CDR3 has 17 residues. Germline V gives CDR1 SSHAT, CDR2 FNYEAQ (reference sequence). Repertoires were generated with immunoSEQ multiplex PCR, while TCRdb's copy carries only in-frame clones and drops some. Counted here are about 20,000 clones, 85% occurring once; the ten biggest clones make up around 7%. The J gene is TRBJ2-2, the V gene TRBV7-7, with 7 bases lining up with TRBD1. Material for sequencing was CD8+ T cells sorted from blood. The sequence was obtained from a woman between 35 and 50 years old with rheumatoid arthritis. CDR3 bases: TGTGCCAGCAGCTGGTCCCTCGGGACAGCCGGGAACGGGGAGCTGTTTTTT. Translation: CASSWSLGTAGNGELFF.